The clone carrying this T cell receptor beta chain was found many times. Its cognate antigen is unknown. The sample comes from a study of T cells in Graves' hyperthyroidism and ophthalmopathy. At the level of the study: Peripheral blood samples were taken at initial diagnosis, prior to any treatment.

Researchers amplified the TCR beta CDR3 regions from RNA transcripts. With the HTBI primer set, the TCR CDR3 went through a first round of RT-PCR. TCRdb recomputed calls from the multiplex PCR reads with MiXCR, one row per CDR3 protein. The repertoire holds hundreds of thousands of distinct CDR3 sequences, with about 13% as singletons. Exclusion criteria comprised uncontrolled infection, other autoimmune disease, pregnancy or lactation. The V end was cut by 4 bases, the J end by 6 bases, with 16 bases between. Germline loops: CDR1 SGHDN, CDR2 FVKESK. The CDR3 has 14 residues. Study-wide results and limits: Ophthalmopathy, as predicted by the model, came a median roughly 6.3 months after the prediction.

The rearrangement links TRBV14 to TRBJ2-7; D gene uncertain. Specimen: blood. The TCR was taken from a woman between 18 and 29 years old with Graves' hyperthyroidism. Written as DNA, the CDR3 is TGTGCCAGCAGCCCTCTCCTGCGAGTTGGCGAGCAGTACTTC. The encoded protein is CASSPLLRVGEQYF.